These 10 T cell receptor beta chains were all obtained from the same sample, sequenced in a study of blood T cell repertoires in COVID-19. Using immunoSEQ multiplex PCR, the repertoire was profiled, and TCRdb retains in-frame clones only, with some absent. The table includes about 200,000 clones, roughly 84% detected once. The sample consisted of PBMCs or T cells enriched from blood (not recorded which). Receptors were obtained from a man in his forties who had recovered from COVID-19.

This chain uses TRBV5-1 with TRBJ2-1, with TRBD1 identical over 7 bases. In germline, CDR1 is SGHRS, CDR2 YFSETQ. The CDR3 extends over 15 amino acids. J was trimmed by 5 bases and V by 5 bases; bases with no gene match: 10. Here the CDR3 reads CASSFFDRDNNEQFF. CDR3 sequence (DNA): TGCGCCAGCAGTTTTTTCGACAGGGACAACAATGAGCAGTTCTTC.

The chain employs TRBV28 and TRBJ1-5; D remains ambiguous. This CDR3 comprises 12 residues. V lost 6 bases to trimming and J lost 3 bases, with 6 bases between them. Germline loops: CDR1 MDHEN, CDR2 SYDVKM. CDR3 sequence (DNA): TGTGCCAGCAGCCTCTACAATCAGCCCCAGCATTTT. Its translation is CASSLYNQPQHF.

This clone has a single count. The identical CDR3 is also encoded by other nucleotide sequences in the sample. The V and J genes are TRBV3-1 (or the pseudogene TRBV3-2) and TRBJ1-1; D not resolved. The CDR3 is 12 residues long. Germline assignment: CDR1 LGHDT and CDR2 YNNKEL (reference sequence). The ends were cut back, 2 bases at V and 5 bases at J, with 6 bases in the middle. The CDR3 loop is CASSQRSTEAFF. CDR3 DNA sequence: TGTGCCAGCAGCCAACGGTCGACTGAAGCTTTCTTT.

The V and J genes are TRBV15 and TRBJ2-1; 11 nucleotides agree with TRBD2. V trimming: 5 bases; J trimming: 6 bases; junction bases outside the gene matches: 9. This CDR3 is built from 16 residues. Germline CDR1 is LNHNV and CDR2 is YYDKDF (reference sequence). The CDR3 DNA reads as TGTGCCACCAGCCCTGGAACTAGCGGGGGCCTCAATGAGCAGTTCTTC. It translates to CATSPGTSGGLNEQFF.

The chain is built from TRBV7-9 and TRBJ1-2, with D uncertain. In germline, CDR1 is SEHNR, CDR2 FQNEAQ (reference sequence). Trimming took off 2 bases at V and 6 bases at J, with 7 bases between the two ends. The CDR3 is 12 amino acids. The CDR3 region is CASSLIGDGYTF. In DNA form, the CDR3 reads TGTGCCAGCAGCTTAATTGGAGATGGCTACACCTTC.

The V gene is TRBV19, the J gene TRBJ2-1; D is perhaps TRBD2 (6 bases). CDR3 size: 16 residues. Germline-derived CDR1 and CDR2 are LNHDA and SQIVND (reference sequence). V shed 10 bases and J shed 4 bases, with 23 bases lying between them. DNA for the CDR3: TGTGCCACTTCCCTATTAGTAAGGGGACTTTACAATGAGCAGTTCTTC. Its protein product is CATSLLVRGLYNEQFF.

The rearrangement links TRBV4-2 to TRBJ1-1, with D perhaps TRBD1 (5 bases). V dropped 1 base and J dropped 1 base, with 13 bases sitting between them. This CDR3 comprises 16 residues. The germline gives CDR1 LGHNA, CDR2 YNFKEQ. CDR3 nucleotide sequence: TGTGCCAGCAGCCAAGGTTTTTATCAGGGGAACACTGAAGCTTTCTTT. This gives the protein CASSQGFYQGNTEAFF.

The gene calls are TRBV6-1 and TRBJ2-7; TRBD1 aligns across 9 bases. J was trimmed by 6 bases and V by 2 bases; bases with no gene match: 11. This CDR3 comprises 16 residues. Germline CDR1 reads MNHNS; CDR2 reads SASEGT. CDR3 coding DNA: TGTGCCAGCAGTGAACTAAGGAACAGGGGGCTAAGCGAGCAGTACTTC. It is translated as CASSELRNRGLSEQYF.

The rearrangement uses TRBV13 and TRBJ2-5; D remains unclear. Germline CDR1 and CDR2: PRHDT and FYEKMQ (reference sequence). Trimming left V 5 bases short and J 4 bases short, with 8 bases between. This CDR3 spans 12 amino acids. CDR3 sequence reads: CASSLHGETQYF. Here the CDR3 DNA reads TGTGCCAGCAGCCTCCACGGAGAGACCCAGTACTTC.

The chain carries TRBV10-3 and TRBJ1-3, with a weak D call TRBD1 (5 bases). The CDR3 has 13 residues. CDR1 and CDR2 from the germline V gene are ENHRY and SYGVKD. V was clipped by 6 bases and J by 4 bases, with 10 bases between them. The CDR3 reads CAISGGVGNTIYF. DNA of the CDR3: TGTGCCATCAGCGGGGGAGTAGGAAACACCATATATTTT.